This T cell receptor beta chain was captured by sequencing in a study of T cell clonality in common variable immunodeficiency. At least ten counts were recorded for this clone. Its antigen remains unidentified. The CDR3 end is not reached by the read, which stops 3 residues before it; the germline J gene fills it in. Both groups were predominantly of Caucasian heritage. All CVID subjects were on immunoglobulin replacement for at least one year. Study results and caveats: Shared TCRbeta clones were fewer between CVID subjects than controls. Compared with healthy controls, CVID subjects showed increased TCRbeta clonality, mostly in about a third. In common variable immunodeficiency, TCR beta chains reportedly carried fewer deletions and N-nucleotide insertions.

Sequenced by immunoSEQ multiplex PCR; TCRdb stores in-frame clones only, minus some. The table lists tens of thousands of clones, no singletons, with 3.2% in the top ten. V shed 3 bases and J 4 bases; nucleotides not matched to a gene: 9. This CDR3 is 16 amino acids long. The V gene's germline CDR1 is SGHNT and CDR2 YYREEE (reference sequence). Source material: peripheral blood mononuclear cells. This chain connects TRBV5-4 to TRBJ2-1, with TRBD2 matching over 8 bases. The TCR was taken from a human donor with common variable immunodeficiency. CDR3 DNA (partial): TGTGCCAGCAGCTCGCCCTCCAGCGGGAGTTACAATGAG. Translated, it gives CASSSPSSGSYNE. The complete CDR3 sequence is CASSSPSSGSYNEQFF.